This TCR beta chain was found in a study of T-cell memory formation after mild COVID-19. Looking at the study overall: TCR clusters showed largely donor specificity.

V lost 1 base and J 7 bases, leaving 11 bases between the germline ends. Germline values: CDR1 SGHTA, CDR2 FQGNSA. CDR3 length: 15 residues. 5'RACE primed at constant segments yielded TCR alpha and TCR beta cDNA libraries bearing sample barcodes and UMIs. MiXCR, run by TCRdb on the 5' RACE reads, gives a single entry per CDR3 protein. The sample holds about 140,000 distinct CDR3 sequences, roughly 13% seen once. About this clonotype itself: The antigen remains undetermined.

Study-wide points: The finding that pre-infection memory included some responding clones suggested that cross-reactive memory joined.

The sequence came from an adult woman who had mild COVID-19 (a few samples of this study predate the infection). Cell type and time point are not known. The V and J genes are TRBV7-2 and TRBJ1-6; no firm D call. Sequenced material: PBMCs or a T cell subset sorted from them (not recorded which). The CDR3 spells CASSLVPQLNSPLHF. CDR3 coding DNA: TGTGCCAGCAGCTTAGTGCCCCAGCTAAATTCACCCCTCCACTTT. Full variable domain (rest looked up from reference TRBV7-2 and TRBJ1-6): GAGVSQSPSNKVTEKGKDVELRCDPISGHTALYWYRQSLGQGLEFLIYFQGNSAPDKSGLPSDRFSAERTGGSVSTLTIQRTQQEDSAVYLCASSLVPQLNSPLHFGNGTRLTVT.